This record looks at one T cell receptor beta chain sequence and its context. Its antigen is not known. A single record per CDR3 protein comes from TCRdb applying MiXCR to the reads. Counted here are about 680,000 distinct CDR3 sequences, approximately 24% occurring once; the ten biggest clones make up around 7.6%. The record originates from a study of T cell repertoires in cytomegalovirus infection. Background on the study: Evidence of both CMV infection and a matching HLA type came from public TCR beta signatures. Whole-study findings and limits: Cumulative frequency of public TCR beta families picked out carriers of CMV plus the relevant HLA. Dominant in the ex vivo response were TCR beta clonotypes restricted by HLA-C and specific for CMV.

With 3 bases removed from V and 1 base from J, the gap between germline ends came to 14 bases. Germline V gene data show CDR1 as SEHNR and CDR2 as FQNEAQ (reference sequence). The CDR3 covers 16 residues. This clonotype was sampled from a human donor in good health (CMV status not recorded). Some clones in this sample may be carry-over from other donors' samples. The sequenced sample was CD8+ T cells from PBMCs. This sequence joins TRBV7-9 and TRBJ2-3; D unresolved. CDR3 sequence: CASSFLSFRGTDTQYF. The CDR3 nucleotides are TGTGCCAGCAGCTTTCTATCGTTTCGGGGCACAGATACGCAGTATTTT.